This TCR beta chain emerged from a study of T cell responses to AZD1222 COVID-19 vaccine. Study results and caveats: An increase in Spike-specific TCR breadth and depth was observed after two AZD1222 doses. Possibly, clonal diversity was underestimated; donors were largely white British and included more females.

Data came from immunoSEQ multiplex PCR; TCRdb stores just in-frame clones and leaves some out. This sample yields 200,000 or so clones, of which approximately 90% are seen a single time; 5% to 7% belongs to the top ten. As to this clone: Its target is not known.

The CDR3 is made up of 16 amino acids. Trimming cost V 5 bases and J 0 bases, with 14 bases left between them. Per the germline V gene, CDR1 is MNHNS and CDR2 is SASEGT. Sequenced here: peripheral blood, sampled on day 0 of AZD1222 vaccination. The source of this sequence is an adult in good health. J is TRBJ1-3 and V is TRBV6-1; D perhaps matches TRBD1 (6 bases). The CDR3 loop reads CASSQGGGVSGNTIYF. The CDR3, as DNA: TGTGCCAGCAGTCAAGGAGGGGGGGTCTCTGGAAACACCATATATTTT.